The 29 T cell receptor beta chains below all came from one sample that was sequenced in a study of tissue T cells after allogeneic stem cell transplantation. This research-autopsy study prospectively enrolled adult allogeneic hematopoietic cell transplant recipients with steroid-refractory graft-versus-host disease. The table came from immunoSEQ multiplex PCR; TCRdb's copy has only in-frame clones and leaves some out. The sample has thousands of clones; about 79% are singletons. Sequencing was performed on small intestine tissue, taken at autopsy. These receptors were obtained from a male patient aged 60 or older with steroid-refractory graft-versus-host disease after an allogeneic stem cell transplant. T cells may partly derive from the graft donor.

The chain uses TRBV3-1 (or the pseudogene TRBV3-2) and TRBJ2-1; D call uncertain. V was shortened by 1 base and J by 10 bases, with 8 bases between the two germline ends. This CDR3 comprises 12 residues. Germline V gene data show CDR1 as LGHDT and CDR2 as YNNKEL (reference sequence). The CDR3 sequence: CASSQGLGEQFF. Written as DNA, the CDR3 is TGTGCCAGCAGCCAAGGCTTGGGGGAGCAGTTCTTC.

J is TRBJ1-1 and V is TRBV27, with 8 bases identical to TRBD1. The V gene's germline CDR1 is MNHEY and CDR2 SMNVEV (reference sequence). This CDR3 spans 15 amino acids. The J segment lost 1 base and the V segment lost 7 bases, leaving 8 bases of the junction unmatched. The CDR3 is CASTRQGLGNTEAFF. CDR3 in DNA: TGTGCCAGCACCAGACAGGGGCTGGGGAACACTGAAGCTTTCTTT.

This clone was seen more than once but under ten times. The rearrangement uses TRBV11-2 and TRBJ2-3; 9 positions agree with TRBD2. V was clipped by 1 base and J by 6 bases; unmatched bases: 5. CDR3 length equals 15 residues. CDR1 and CDR2 (germline): SGHAT, FQNNGV. CDR3 DNA sequence: TGTGCCAGCAGCTTAGTGCGCGGGGGGGCCGATACGCAGTATTTT. It codes for CASSLVRGGADTQYF.

The chain has TRBV5-4 and TRBJ1-1, with TRBD1 matching over 9 bases. The germline V gene encodes CDR1 SGHNT and CDR2 YYREEE (reference sequence). J lost 1 base, V lost 9 bases, and 13 bases had no gene match. The CDR3 spans 16 residues. The CDR3 spells CATRRQGGFENTEAFF. Written as DNA, the CDR3 is TGTGCCACCAGAAGACAGGGGGGATTCGAGAACACTGAAGCTTTCTTT. Full variable domain (outside the CDR3, taken from reference TRBV5-4 and TRBJ1-1): ETGVTQSPTHLIKTRGQQVTLRCSSQSGHNTVSWYQQALGQGPQFIFQYYREEENGRGNFPPRFSGLQFPNYSSELNVNALELDDSALYLCATRRQGGFENTEAFFGQGTRLTVV.

The rearrangement uses TRBV5-1 and TRBJ2-1; 12 nucleotides agree with TRBD2. CDR1 and CDR2 (germline): SGHRS, YFSETQ. With 3 bases clipped from V and 3 bases from J, the junction kept 13 bases outside the gene matches. The CDR3 consists of 19 residues. The CDR3 DNA reads as TGCGCCAGCAGCTCGACGCCTTCTAGCGGGGGGGTCTTCTACAATGAGCAGTTCTTC. Protein product: CASSSTPSSGGVFYNEQFF.

The J gene is TRBJ1-4, the V gene TRBV19; 10 bases are shared with TRBD1. The CDR3 extends over 16 amino acids. J lost 6 bases, V lost 3 bases, and 7 bases had no gene match. Germline assignment: CDR1 LNHDA and CDR2 SQIVND (reference sequence). The CDR3 reads CASSISPGQGDEKLFF. The CDR3 DNA follows: TGTGCCAGTAGTATCAGCCCAGGACAGGGGGATGAAAAACTGTTTTTT.

V and J are TRBV15 and TRBJ1-2; D possibly corresponds to TRBD1 (6 bases). The CDR3 has 20 amino acids. Trimming pared 0 bases from V and 3 bases from J, leaving 26 bases between. Germline V gene lookup returns CDR1 LNHNV and CDR2 YYDKDF (reference sequence). The CDR3: CATSRDQGAGVVIGDYGYTF. The CDR3 DNA reads TGTGCCACCAGCAGAGATCAAGGGGCAGGGGTAGTCATTGGGGACTATGGCTACACCTTC.

The chain uses TRBV9 and TRBJ1-1; D might be TRBD1 (5 bases). Trimming took 0 bases from V and 7 from J, leaving 7 bases between them. Germline V lookup: CDR1 SGDLS, CDR2 YYNGEE. The length of the CDR3 is 12 residues. The CDR3 is CASSVVRGEAFF. The CDR3 DNA reads TGTGCCAGCAGCGTAGTGAGGGGTGAAGCTTTCTTT. The complete variable domain, with remaining parts taken from reference TRBV9 and TRBJ1-1, reads DSGVTQTPKHLITATGQRVTLRCSPRSGDLSVYWYQQSLDQGLQFLIQYYNGEERAKGNILERFSAQQFPDLHSELNLSSLELGDSALYFCASSVVRGEAFFGQGTRLTVV.

The chain recombines TRBV28 with TRBJ1-5; D is possibly TRBD1 (5 bases). The CDR3 is 14 amino acids. V was cut by 5 bases and J by 3 bases, with 11 bases left in between. Germline V gives CDR1 MDHEN, CDR2 SYDVKM. The CDR3 region has the DNA TGTGCCAGCAGTGTGGGGGAGAACAATCAGCCCCAGCATTTT. As protein: CASSVGENNQPQHF.

In its sample, this clone was seen a few times. J is TRBJ2-3 and V is TRBV7-9; D is perhaps TRBD1 or TRBD2 (5 bases each). Trimming took 1 base from V and 4 from J, leaving 9 bases between them. The V gene's germline CDR1 is SEHNR and CDR2 FQNEAQ (reference sequence). The CDR3 runs to 14 residues. The CDR3 reads CASSLGGAPDTQYF. CDR3 nucleotides: TGTGCCAGCAGCTTAGGAGGGGCGCCAGATACGCAGTATTTT. The variable domain in full, completed from reference TRBV7-9 and TRBJ2-3, reads DTGVSQNPRHKITKRGQNVTFRCDPISEHNRLYWYRQTLGQGPEFLTYFQNEAQLEKSRLLSDRFSAERPKGSFSTLEIQRTEQGDSAMYLCASSLGGAPDTQYFGPGTRLTVL.

V is TRBV5-6 and J is TRBJ2-7; D remains unclear. The V and J ends lost 3 bases and 0 bases respectively, with 16 bases between them. From germline, CDR1 is SGHDT and CDR2 YYEEEE. There are 16 residues in the CDR3. The CDR3 protein is CASSSTTSRDSYEQYF. The CDR3 DNA reads TGTGCCAGCAGCTCCACAACGAGCAGAGACTCCTACGAGCAGTACTTC.

V usage is TRBV18 and J usage is TRBJ1-1; a possible D gene is TRBD1 (5 bases). Germline V gives CDR1 KGHSH, CDR2 LQKENI. This CDR3 region has 15 residues. Trimming cost V 3 bases and J 0 bases, with 11 bases left between them. The CDR3 DNA is TGTGCCAGCTCACCCCGACAGCGATTGAACACTGAAGCTTTCTTT. The encoded protein is CASSPRQRLNTEAFF.

The chain couples TRBV7-6 to TRBJ1-4; D unclear. V was trimmed by 5 bases and J by 4 bases, leaving 11 bases between them. The CDR3 is 14 residues long. Germline loops: CDR1 SGHVS, CDR2 FNYEAQ. The CDR3 reads CASSLGTNNEKLFF. DNA for the CDR3: TGTGCCAGCAGCCTCGGAACCAATAATGAAAAACTGTTTTTT.

V and J are TRBV7-2 and TRBJ2-7; 7 nucleotides align to TRBD1. V shed 5 bases and J 3 bases; nucleotides not matched to a gene: 4. The CDR3 sequence is 13 residues long. Germline CDR1 reads SGHTA; CDR2 reads FQGNSA. The CDR3 nucleotides are TGTGCCAGCAGCGGGGGACAGCGCTACGAGCAGTACTTC. Translated, it gives CASSGGQRYEQYF.

The chain joins TRBV7-9 to TRBJ2-5; D call uncertain. The CDR3 totals 11 residues. The germline gives CDR1 SEHNR, CDR2 FQNEAQ (reference sequence). The ends were cut back, 5 bases at V and 5 bases at J, with 6 bases in the middle. This CDR3 is CASSPAETQYF. CDR3 DNA: TGTGCCAGCAGCCCAGCTGAGACCCAGTACTTC.

CDR3 DNA sequence: TGTGCCAGCAGCTTATTGGGCGCCAGTGAAGCTTTCTTT. Its protein is CASSLLGASEAFF. This chain links TRBV7-2 with TRBJ1-1; D not certain. CDR1 SGHTA and CDR2 FQGNSA come from the germline V gene. This CDR3 comprises 13 residues. V gave up 2 bases and J gave up 7 bases, with 11 bases separating them.

The chain joins TRBV29-1 to TRBJ2-1; D gene ambiguous. Germline V CDR1 and CDR2: SQVTM, ANQGSEA. CDR3 length: 13 residues. V lost 1 base, J lost 1 base, and 5 bases lay in between. The CDR3 nucleotides read TGCAGCGTTGAAGGGCGTTCCTACAATGAGCAGTTCTTC. Protein: CSVEGRSYNEQFF.

CDR3 residues: CASSAQGGRGEAFF. CDR3 DNA sequence: TGTGCCAGCTCAGCCCAGGGAGGGAGGGGTGAAGCTTTCTTT. The chain combines TRBV18 with TRBJ1-1; perhaps TRBD1 as D (5 bases). The V end was cut by 5 bases, the J end by 7 bases, with 17 bases between. This CDR3 spans 14 amino acids. Germline V lookup: CDR1 KGHSH, CDR2 LQKENI.

This clone is classed as large. The rearrangement uses TRBV23-1 and TRBJ1-2; D is ambiguous. TRBV23-1 is an ORF, with its function uncertain. The V and J ends lost 2 bases and 7 bases respectively, with 11 bases between them. The CDR3 loop spans 13 amino acids. The DNA of the CDR3 is TGCGCCAGCAGTCAACAAAGTGTGGGTGGCTACACCTTC. The encoded protein is CASSQQSVGGYTF.

The V call is TRBV2, the J call TRBJ1-6; D unresolved. The CDR3 is 16 amino acids. From germline, CDR1 is SNHLY and CDR2 FYNNEI. Trimming removed 1 base at V and 7 bases at J, with 14 bases between. CDR3 in DNA: TGTGCCAGCAGTGAAGGGGAGACATTTAACAATTCACCCCTCCACTTT. Protein: CASSEGETFNNSPLHF.

The chain employs TRBV27 and TRBJ1-1; D is unclear. V lost 4 bases, J lost 3 bases, and 12 bases lay in between. This CDR3 has 14 residues. Germline V lookup: CDR1 MNHEY, CDR2 SMNVEV (reference sequence). CDR3 coding DNA: TGTGCCAGCAGTTCGGGGAAAACGGACACTGAAGCTTTCTTT. Translated, it gives CASSSGKTDTEAFF.

The chain has TRBV5-1 and TRBJ2-4; 12 nucleotides align to TRBD1. Germline CDR1 reads SGHRS; CDR2 reads YFSETQ. This CDR3 contains 15 residues. V lost 4 bases, J lost 9 bases, and 8 bases stayed unmatched. CDR3 in DNA: TGCGCCAGCAGCACCGGGACAGGGGGCGCCGGCATTCAGTACTTC. Translated: CASSTGTGGAGIQYF.

This sequence joins TRBV19 and TRBJ2-2, with 12 bases identical to TRBD2. The CDR3 covers 18 residues. Germline trimming cut 3 bases from V and 0 bases from J; bases unmatched to any gene: 5. Per the germline V gene, CDR1 is LNHDA and CDR2 is SQIVND (reference sequence). Here the CDR3 reads CASSISGLAGTNTGELFF. In nucleotides, the CDR3 is TGTGCCAGTAGTATTTCTGGACTAGCGGGGACGAACACCGGGGAGCTGTTTTTT.

The chain uses TRBV28 and TRBJ2-5; 8 bases agree with TRBD1. The germline CDR1 and CDR2 sequences are MDHEN and SYDVKM. The CDR3 consists of 12 residues. The J segment lost 5 bases and the V segment lost 8 bases, leaving 4 bases of the junction unmatched. CDR3 protein: CASSGGPETQYF. DNA for the CDR3: TGTGCCAGCTCAGGGGGCCCGGAGACCCAGTACTTC.

In nucleotides, the CDR3 is TGTGCCAGCAGCTTAACAGCAGACACTGAAGCTTTCTTT. Encoded protein: CASSLTADTEAFF. This chain joins TRBV7-7 and TRBJ1-1; D unclear. CDR1 SSHAT and CDR2 FNYEAQ come from the germline V gene (reference sequence). This CDR3 has 13 amino acids. Trimming pared 2 bases from V and 3 bases from J, leaving 7 bases between.

This clone was detected only a few times. The gene calls are TRBV2 and TRBJ2-5, with a tentative D call TRBD1 (6 bases). The germline V and J ends were trimmed by 6 bases and 1 base, with 12 bases remaining between them. Germline CDR1 reads SNHLY; CDR2 reads FYNNEI. The CDR3 runs to 14 residues. DNA of the CDR3: TGTGCCAGCAGCTTACAGGGAACCCAAGAGACCCAGTACTTC. Amino acid sequence: CASSLQGTQETQYF.

The gene calls are TRBV30 and TRBJ1-2; possible D gene TRBD1, 6 bases. In germline, CDR1 is GTSNPN, CDR2 SVGIG (reference sequence). V gave up 1 base and J gave up 10 bases, with 22 bases separating them. The CDR3 has 15 residues. This chain's CDR3 is CAWSGGRRGVLYYTF. The CDR3 DNA reads TGTGCCTGGAGTGGGGGGCGCAGGGGCGTTCTTTACTACACCTTC.

The V call is TRBV10-3, the J call TRBJ1-1; D might be TRBD1 (6 bases). Trimming removed 5 bases at V and 7 bases at J, with 11 bases between. This CDR3 region has 12 residues. CDR1 ENHRY and CDR2 SYGVKD come from the germline V gene. The CDR3 here is CAISPQGDEAFF. CDR3 DNA sequence: TGTGCCATCAGTCCACAGGGAGATGAAGCTTTCTTT.

This chain joins TRBV5-4 and TRBJ1-1; a weak D match, TRBD1 (6 bases). The V end lost 3 bases, the J end lost 1 base, and 13 bases lay between the germline ends. The CDR3 runs 15 residues. Germline CDR1 reads SGHNT; CDR2 reads YYREEE (reference sequence). This CDR3 reads CASSSGKQGNTEAFF. CDR3 DNA: TGTGCCAGCAGCTCGGGGAAACAGGGGAACACTGAAGCTTTCTTT.